Shown below are 14 T cell receptor beta chains from a single sample sequenced in a study of blood T cell repertoires in COVID-19. The table came from immunoSEQ multiplex PCR; TCRdb's copy has only in-frame clones and leaves some out. Altogether hundreds of thousands of clones are present, 85% to 90% being singletons, with the ten largest covering roughly 1.1%. The sequenced sample was PBMCs or T cells enriched from blood (not recorded which). These receptors were taken from a young man who had recovered from COVID-19.

This clone showed up just once. The chain couples TRBV27 to TRBJ2-1; 14 bases agree with TRBD2. This CDR3 contains 17 residues. The germline CDR1 and CDR2 sequences are MNHEY and SMNVEV (reference sequence). With 7 bases clipped from V and 1 base from J, the junction kept 6 bases outside the gene matches. CDR3 region: CASKTSGRAWSYNEQFF. The CDR3 bases are TGTGCCAGCAAGACTAGCGGGAGGGCCTGGTCCTACAATGAGCAGTTCTTC.

This clone was seen only once. The V and J genes are TRBV21-1 and TRBJ2-5; the table's D call, TRBD2, has no DNA check behind it. TRBV21-1 is recorded as a pseudogene. The CDR3 is made up of 13 amino acids. The CDR3 reads CASSARGRETQYF. The CDR3 bases are TGTGCCAGCAGCGCCCGGGGGAGGGAGACCCAGTACTTC.

The chain employs TRBV5-6 and TRBJ2-5, with D unclear. The CDR3 is 13 amino acids. Germline V CDR1 and CDR2: SGHDT, YYEEEE. Trimming took 1 base from V and 7 from J, leaving 11 bases between them. DNA of the CDR3: TGTGCCAGCAGCTTGTCGACGCCGGGGACCCAGTACTTC. It yields the protein CASSLSTPGTQYF. Supplemented by reference TRBV5-6 and TRBJ2-5, the full variable domain reads DAGVTQSPTHLIKTRGQQVTLRCSPKSGHDTVSWYQQALGQGPQFIFQYYEEEERQRGNFPDRFSGHQFPNYSSELNVNALLLGDSALYLCASSLSTPGTQYFGPGTRLLVL.

The chain uses TRBV27 and TRBJ2-1, with D possibly matching TRBD1 (6 bases). The V gene lost 4 bases and the J gene lost 11 bases, with 12 bases spanning the gap. The CDR3 runs to 12 residues. Germline CDR1 is MNHEY and CDR2 is SMNVEV (reference sequence). The CDR3 nucleotides read TGTGCCAGCAGTTCGACAGGCGGAAAGCAGTTCTTC. Its translation: CASSSTGGKQFF.

V is TRBV7-9 and J is TRBJ2-7; 9 bases align to TRBD1. In germline, CDR1 is SEHNR, CDR2 FQNEAQ (reference sequence). This CDR3 is built from 15 residues. Germline trimming cut 5 bases from V and 5 bases from J; bases unmatched to any gene: 10. The CDR3 DNA reads as TGTGCCAGCAGCAGACGGGACAGGGAGATCCACGAGCAGTACTTC. It is translated as CASSRRDREIHEQYF. Together with reference TRBV7-9 and TRBJ2-7, the CDR3 gives the full variable domain: DTGVSQNPRHKITKRGQNVTFRCDPISEHNRLYWYRQTLGQGPEFLTYFQNEAQLEKSRLLSDRFSAERPKGSFSTLEIQRTEQGDSAMYLCASSRRDREIHEQYFGPGTRLTVT.

The J gene is TRBJ2-2, the V gene TRBV9; D ambiguous. V was cut by 4 bases and J by 6 bases, with 13 bases left in between. Germline CDR1 reads SGDLS; CDR2 reads YYNGEE. The CDR3 length is 14 residues. CDR3 sequence (DNA): TGTGCCAGCAGCCCTACTCTTGTCCCCGGGGAGCTGTTTTTT. Translated: CASSPTLVPGELFF. The variable domain in full, with the rest retrieved from reference TRBV9 and TRBJ2-2, is DSGVTQTPKHLITATGQRVTLRCSPRSGDLSVYWYQQSLDQGLQFLIQYYNGEERAKGNILERFSAQQFPDLHSELNLSSLELGDSALYFCASSPTLVPGELFFGEGSRLTVL.

The J gene is TRBJ2-3, the V gene TRBV7-2, with TRBD2 as a possible D gene (7 bases). The CDR3 consists of 16 residues. Germline V gene sequence: CDR1 SGHTA, CDR2 FQGNSA. With 3 bases removed from V and 5 bases from J, the gap between germline ends came to 18 bases. This CDR3 is CASSFGSGAGQDTQYF. DNA for the CDR3: TGTGCCAGCAGCTTCGGGTCGGGAGCGGGACAAGATACGCAGTATTTT.

This chain joins TRBV2 and TRBJ1-1; TRBD1 matches 7 bases. The ends lost 11 bases at V and 3 bases at J; junction bases unmatched: 9. CDR1 is SNHLY and CDR2 is FYNNEI in the germline V gene. This CDR3 has 13 amino acids. The CDR3 sequence is CASSGQEDTEAFF. CDR3 nucleotides: TGTGCCTCCTCCGGACAGGAAGACACTGAAGCTTTCTTT.

This clone showed up just a few times. CDR3 residues: CASSLGPVSGGELFF. Here the CDR3 DNA reads TGTGCCAGCAGCTTAGGGCCAGTTAGCGGTGGGGAGCTGTTTTTT. The chain combines TRBV7-6 with TRBJ2-2; maybe TRBD2 (6 bases). From germline, CDR1 is SGHVS and CDR2 FNYEAQ. V was pared by 1 base and J by 8 bases, with 14 bases between. The CDR3 totals 15 residues.

This clone was seen a single time. Other nucleotide sequences from this sample produce the same CDR3. V and J are TRBV28 and TRBJ1-2; D unresolved. The CDR3 contains 12 residues. Deletions cut 5 bases from V and 0 bases from J, with 4 bases between. Looked up from germline, CDR1 is MDHEN and CDR2 is SYDVKM. The CDR3 nucleotides read TGTGCCAGCAGTCCCTCTAACTATGGCTACACCTTC. This translates into CASSPSNYGYTF.

Note on this clone: Distinct nucleotide sequences in the sample also encode this CDR3. The chain employs TRBV9 and TRBJ2-7; 7 bases map to TRBD2. V dropped 0 bases and J dropped 0; count of bases not matched to a gene: 3. Germline assignment: CDR1 SGDLS and CDR2 YYNGEE. CDR3 length: 15 residues. Written as DNA, the CDR3 is TGTGCCAGCAGCGTAGCAGGCGGGAGCTCCTACGAGCAGTACTTC. Its protein is CASSVAGGSSYEQYF.

The chain has TRBV19 and TRBJ1-1, with a possible D match to TRBD1 (6 bases). V was trimmed by 3 bases and J by 1 base, leaving 15 bases between them. The CDR3 extends over 16 amino acids. Germline lookup yields CDR1 LNHDA and CDR2 SQIVND (reference sequence). The CDR3 bases are TGTGCCAGTAGTATTGGGGGCCGGCGTGGGAACACTGAAGCTTTCTTT. Residues: CASSIGGRRGNTEAFF.

CDR3 in amino acids: CASSLEGQGFHEQFF. The CDR3 DNA follows: TGCGCCAGCAGCTTGGAGGGACAGGGTTTCCATGAGCAGTTCTTC. The rearrangement joins TRBV5-1 to TRBJ2-1, with 9 bases matching TRBD1. Germline V lookup: CDR1 SGHRS, CDR2 YFSETQ. The length of the CDR3 is 15 residues. The junction had 6 bases not matched to a gene; V was cut back by 0 bases and J by 8 bases.

The V and J genes are TRBV28 and TRBJ1-2; 11 bases map to TRBD1. CDR3 size: 14 residues. V trimming: 6 bases; J trimming: 5 bases; junction bases outside the gene matches: 5. CDR1 and CDR2 (germline): MDHEN, SYDVKM. CDR3 loop: CASRPGQGAYGYTF. The CDR3, as DNA: TGTGCCAGCAGACCCGGACAGGGGGCTTATGGCTACACCTTC.